This TCR beta chain came from a study of blood T cell repertoires in COVID-19 (dated by TCRdb to about 2020). Turning to the overall study: Samples from collaborators originated in the United States, Italy and Spain and spanned both the acute and convalescent phases of COVID-19. The prospective study material was composed of cDNA or gDNA derived from T cells, B-cell-depleted T cells, or PBMCs. Subjects who had been exposed to COVID-19, were actively infected with it, or had recovered from it provided the deeply sampled blood TCRbeta repertoires that made up the dataset. The repertoires were released in a freely available public database meant as a resource for research on the immune response to SARS-CoV-2. Samples were obtained from the ongoing ImmuneRACE study (first 160 participants) and from 1,254 subjects provided by 6 global collaborators. The sample metadata nearly always contained a de-identified subject ID, COVID-19 status, age in years and sex. Where available, HLA class I and class II types were obtained from metadata supplied by the sample provider rather than from assay-based typing. The research as a whole found: Clinical and demographic metadata were provided uncurated, with the amount varying by source and participant.

A note on this clone: This receptor's antigen is unknown. Base quality data are lacking; no much larger clone is found one base away.

TCRbeta CDR3 regions were amplified from genomic DNA by means of the immunoSEQ Assay, a bias-controlled multiplex PCR. The study's own analysis went as follows. Nucleated cell counts per sample were estimated from amplification of reference gene primers within the assay. To quantify the absolute abundance of each unique TCRbeta CDR3 rearrangement, sequence reads were collapsed and filtered. For each sample, productive Simpson clonality was calculated as the square root of Simpson's diversity index across productive rearrangements. TCRdb mirrors the immuneACCESS table, restricted to in-frame sequences. Some clones are absent from its copies; in checked studies, under half trace to an unresolved V gene, and the reason for the others is unknown. That table gives V, J and clone size, and the DNA gave D and trimming. In this sample the table shows 75,000 to 100,000 clones, about four fifths of which occur a single time. The ten largest account for around 9.4% of the sample.

CDR1 and CDR2 (KGHSH, LQKENI) derive from the germline V gene. The CDR3 runs 15 amino acids, cysteine and phenylalanine included. Solely the CDR3 DNA is kept, with 45 bases framed from the first base. Deletion took 0 bases off V and 1 base off J, with a span of 7 bases between the germline ends. Each collaborating institution followed its own protocols to collect whole blood in K2EDTA tubes. Collaborator samples were shipped for TCRbeta analysis as frozen whole blood, isolated PBMCs, or DNA extracted from either sample type. The chain is assembled from TRBV18 and TRBJ2-4, with a weak D call of TRBD2 (6 bases match). The sequence was obtained from a woman older than 75 with acute or convalescent COVID-19. Material for sequencing was peripheral blood. The DNA reads as follows: TGTGCCAGCTCACCACCTCGGGAGGCCAAAAACATTCAGTACTTC. It is translated as CASSPPREAKNIQYF.